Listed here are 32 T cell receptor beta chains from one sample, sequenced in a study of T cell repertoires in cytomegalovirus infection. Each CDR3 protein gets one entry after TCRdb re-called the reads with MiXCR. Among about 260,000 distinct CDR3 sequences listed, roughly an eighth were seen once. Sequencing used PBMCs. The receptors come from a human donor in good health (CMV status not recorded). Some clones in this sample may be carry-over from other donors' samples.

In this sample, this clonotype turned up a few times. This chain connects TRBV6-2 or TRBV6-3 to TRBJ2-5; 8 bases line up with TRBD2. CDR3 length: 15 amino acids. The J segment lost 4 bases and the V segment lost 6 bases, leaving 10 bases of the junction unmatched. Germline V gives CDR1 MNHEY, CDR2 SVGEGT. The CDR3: CASRELSGSGETQYF. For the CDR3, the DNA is TGTGCCAGCAGAGAACTCAGCGGGAGTGGAGAGACCCAGTACTTC.

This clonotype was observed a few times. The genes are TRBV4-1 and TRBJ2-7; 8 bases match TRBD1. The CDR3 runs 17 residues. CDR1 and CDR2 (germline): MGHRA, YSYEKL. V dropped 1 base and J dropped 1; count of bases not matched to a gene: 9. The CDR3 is CASSQGLPGQVSYEQYF. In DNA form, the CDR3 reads TGCGCCAGCAGCCAAGGTCTTCCGGGACAGGTGTCCTACGAGCAGTACTTC.

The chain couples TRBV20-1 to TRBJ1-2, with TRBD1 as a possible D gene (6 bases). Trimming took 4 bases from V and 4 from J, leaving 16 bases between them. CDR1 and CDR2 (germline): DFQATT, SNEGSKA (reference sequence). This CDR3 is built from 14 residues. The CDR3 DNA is TGCAGTGCTAAGAGGACCGGGGGCCTCTATGGCTACACCTTC. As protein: CSAKRTGGLYGYTF.

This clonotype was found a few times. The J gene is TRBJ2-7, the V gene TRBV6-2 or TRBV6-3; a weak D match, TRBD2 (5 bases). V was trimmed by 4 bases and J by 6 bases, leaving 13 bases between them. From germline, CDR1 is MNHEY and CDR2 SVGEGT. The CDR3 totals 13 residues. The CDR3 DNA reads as TGTGCCAGCAGTTTGGACTTTGGCGCCGAGCAGTACTTC. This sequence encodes CASSLDFGAEQYF.

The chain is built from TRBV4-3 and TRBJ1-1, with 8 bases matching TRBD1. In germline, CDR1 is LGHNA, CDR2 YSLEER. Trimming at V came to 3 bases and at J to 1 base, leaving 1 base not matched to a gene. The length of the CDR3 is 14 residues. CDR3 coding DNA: TGCGCCAGCAGCCAGGGACAGGAGAACACTGAAGCTTTCTTT. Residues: CASSQGQENTEAFF.

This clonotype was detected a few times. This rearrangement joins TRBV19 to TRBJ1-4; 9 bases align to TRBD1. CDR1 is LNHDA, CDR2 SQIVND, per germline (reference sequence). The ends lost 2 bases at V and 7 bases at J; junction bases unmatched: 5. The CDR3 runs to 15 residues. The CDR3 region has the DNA TGTGCCAGTAGTATACAGACAGGGGGGCCTGAAAAACTGTTTTTT. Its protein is CASSIQTGGPEKLFF.

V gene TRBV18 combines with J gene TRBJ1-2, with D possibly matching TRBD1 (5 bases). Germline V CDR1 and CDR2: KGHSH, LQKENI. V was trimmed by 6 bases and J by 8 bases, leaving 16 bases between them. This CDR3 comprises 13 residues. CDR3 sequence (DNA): TGTGCCAGCTCGCTAGGGACTCACGAAGGCTACACCTTC. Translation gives CASSLGTHEGYTF.

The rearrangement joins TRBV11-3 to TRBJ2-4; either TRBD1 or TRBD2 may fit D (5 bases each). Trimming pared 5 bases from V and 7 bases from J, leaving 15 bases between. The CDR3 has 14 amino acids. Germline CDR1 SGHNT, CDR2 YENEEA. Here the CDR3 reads CASSPGTSDNIQYF. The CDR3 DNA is TGTGCCAGCAGCCCCGGGACCTCGGACAACATTCAGTACTTC.

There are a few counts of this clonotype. DNA of the CDR3: TGTGCCAGCAGCCCAACTAGCGGGAAGTACGAGCAGTACTTC. It specifies CASSPTSGKYEQYF. This chain uses TRBV4-2 with TRBJ2-7; the match to TRBD2 covers 10 bases. V shed 4 bases and J 4 bases; nucleotides not matched to a gene: 4. Germline V gives CDR1 LGHNA, CDR2 YNFKEQ. The CDR3 is 14 amino acids.

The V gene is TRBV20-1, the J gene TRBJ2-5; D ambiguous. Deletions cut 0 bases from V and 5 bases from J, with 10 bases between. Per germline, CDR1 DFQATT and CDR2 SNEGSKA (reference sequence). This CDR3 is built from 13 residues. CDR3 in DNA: TGCAGTGCTAGAGATCCAGCTTTGGAGACCCAGTACTTC. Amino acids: CSARDPALETQYF.

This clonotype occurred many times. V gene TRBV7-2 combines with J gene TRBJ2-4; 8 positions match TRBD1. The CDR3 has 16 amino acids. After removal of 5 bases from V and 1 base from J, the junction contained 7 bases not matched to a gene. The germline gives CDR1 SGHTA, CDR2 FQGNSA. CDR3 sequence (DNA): TGTGCCAGCAGCCCGGACAGGGCCTGGGCCAAAAACATTCAGTACTTC. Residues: CASSPDRAWAKNIQYF.

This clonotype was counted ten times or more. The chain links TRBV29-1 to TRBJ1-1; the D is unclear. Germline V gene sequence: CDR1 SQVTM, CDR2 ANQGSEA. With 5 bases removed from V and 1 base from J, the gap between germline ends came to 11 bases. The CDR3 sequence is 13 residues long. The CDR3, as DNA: TGCAGCGTTTCGACCGGCCGGAACACTGAAGCTTTCTTT. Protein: CSVSTGRNTEAFF.

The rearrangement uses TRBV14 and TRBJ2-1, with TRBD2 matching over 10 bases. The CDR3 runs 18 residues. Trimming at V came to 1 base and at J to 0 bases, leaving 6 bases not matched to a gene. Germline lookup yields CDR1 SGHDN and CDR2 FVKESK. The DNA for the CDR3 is TGTGCCAGCAGCCAAGTACCGGGACTAGCGAGCTCCTACAATGAGCAGTTCTTC. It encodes CASSQVPGLASSYNEQFF. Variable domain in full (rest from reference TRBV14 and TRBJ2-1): EAGVTQFPSHSVIEKGQTVTLRCDPISGHDNLYWYRRVMGKEIKFLLHFVKESKQDESGMPNNRFLAERTGGTYSTLKVQPAELEDSGVYFCASSQVPGLASSYNEQFFGPGTRLTVL.

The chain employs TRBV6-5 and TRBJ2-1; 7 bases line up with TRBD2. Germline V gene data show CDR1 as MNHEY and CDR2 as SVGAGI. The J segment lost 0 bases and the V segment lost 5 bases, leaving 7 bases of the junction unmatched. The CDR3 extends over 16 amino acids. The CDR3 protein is CASSGGVASSYNEQFF. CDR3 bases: TGTGCCAGCAGTGGGGGGGTTGCGAGCTCCTACAATGAGCAGTTCTTC.

CDR3 DNA sequence: TGCAGTGCTAGGGGATGGACTAGCGGCGCCACAGATACGCAGTATTTT. This gives the protein CSARGWTSGATDTQYF. The rearrangement links TRBV20-1 to TRBJ2-3, with 10 nucleotides matching TRBD2. In germline, CDR1 is DFQATT, CDR2 SNEGSKA (reference sequence). The V segment lost 3 bases and the J segment 2 bases; nucleotides outside the gene matches: 8. CDR3 length: 16 amino acids.

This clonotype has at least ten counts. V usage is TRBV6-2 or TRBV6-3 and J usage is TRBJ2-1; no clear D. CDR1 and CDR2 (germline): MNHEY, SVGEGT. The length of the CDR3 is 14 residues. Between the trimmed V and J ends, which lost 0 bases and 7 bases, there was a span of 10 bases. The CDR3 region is CASSYSELGNEQFF. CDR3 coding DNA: TGTGCCAGCAGTTACTCGGAACTCGGGAATGAGCAGTTCTTC.

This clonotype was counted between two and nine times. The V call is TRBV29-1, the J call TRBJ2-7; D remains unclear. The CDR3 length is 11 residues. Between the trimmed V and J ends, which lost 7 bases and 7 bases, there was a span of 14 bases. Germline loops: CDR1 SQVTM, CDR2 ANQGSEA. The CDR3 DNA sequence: TGCAGCGGAAAGGGCCCCCTTGAGCAGTACTTC. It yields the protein CSGKGPLEQYF.

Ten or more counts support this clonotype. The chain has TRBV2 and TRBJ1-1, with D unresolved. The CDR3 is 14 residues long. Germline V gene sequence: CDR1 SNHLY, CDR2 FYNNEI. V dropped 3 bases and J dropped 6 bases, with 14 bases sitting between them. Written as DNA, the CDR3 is TGTGCCAGCAGTGACTGGGCGGGTGGGGCTGAAGCTTTCTTT. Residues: CASSDWAGGAEAFF.

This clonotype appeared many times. CDR3 nucleotide sequence: TGTGCCAGCAGCTTTCGAGGGGGGGCCAATCAGCCCCAGCATTTT. It is translated as CASSFRGGANQPQHF. V is TRBV7-2 and J is TRBJ1-5; a possible D gene is TRBD1 (6 bases). Looked up from germline, CDR1 is SGHTA and CDR2 is FQGNSA. The germline V and J ends were trimmed by 3 bases and 3 bases, with 12 bases remaining between them. CDR3 length equals 15 residues. Complete variable domain (other parts from reference TRBV7-2 and TRBJ1-5): GAGVSQSPSNKVTEKGKDVELRCDPISGHTALYWYRQSLGQGLEFLIYFQGNSAPDKSGLPSDRFSAERTGGSVSTLTIQRTQQEDSAVYLCASSFRGGANQPQHFGDGTRLSIL.

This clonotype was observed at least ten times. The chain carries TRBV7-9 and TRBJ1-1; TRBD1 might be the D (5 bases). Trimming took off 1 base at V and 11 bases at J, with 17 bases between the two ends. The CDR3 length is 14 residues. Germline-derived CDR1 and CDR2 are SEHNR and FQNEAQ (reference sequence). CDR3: CASSLDGGAPEAFF. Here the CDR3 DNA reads TGTGCCAGCAGCTTAGATGGGGGAGCCCCGGAGGCTTTCTTT.

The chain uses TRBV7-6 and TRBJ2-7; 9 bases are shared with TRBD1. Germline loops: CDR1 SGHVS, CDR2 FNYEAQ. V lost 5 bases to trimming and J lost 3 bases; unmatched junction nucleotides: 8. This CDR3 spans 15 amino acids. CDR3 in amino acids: CASSRTGATVYEQYF. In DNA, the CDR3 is TGTGCCAGCAGCCGGACAGGGGCAACCGTCTACGAGCAGTACTTC.

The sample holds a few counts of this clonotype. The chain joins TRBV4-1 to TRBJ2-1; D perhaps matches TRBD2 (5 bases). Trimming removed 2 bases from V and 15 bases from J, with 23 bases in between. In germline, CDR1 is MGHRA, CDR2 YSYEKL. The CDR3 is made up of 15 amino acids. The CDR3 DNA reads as TGCGCCAGCAGCCAATCCCCCATGCCGGGATCGGTTCGGTTCTTC. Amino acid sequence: CASSQSPMPGSVRFF.

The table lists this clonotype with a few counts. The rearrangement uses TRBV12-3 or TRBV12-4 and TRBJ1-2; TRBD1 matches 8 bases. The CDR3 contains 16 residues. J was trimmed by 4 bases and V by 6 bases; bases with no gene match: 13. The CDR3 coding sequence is TGTGCCAGCAGCCATTCCGGGACAGGACGAACCTATGGCTACACCTTC. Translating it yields CASSHSGTGRTYGYTF.

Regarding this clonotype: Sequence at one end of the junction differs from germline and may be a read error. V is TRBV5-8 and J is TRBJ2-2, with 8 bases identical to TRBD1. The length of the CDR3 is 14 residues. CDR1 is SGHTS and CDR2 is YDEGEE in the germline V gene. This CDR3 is CASRWDRKNGELFF. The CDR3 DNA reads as TGCGCCAGCAGATGGGACAGGAAGAACGGGGAGCTGTTTTTT.

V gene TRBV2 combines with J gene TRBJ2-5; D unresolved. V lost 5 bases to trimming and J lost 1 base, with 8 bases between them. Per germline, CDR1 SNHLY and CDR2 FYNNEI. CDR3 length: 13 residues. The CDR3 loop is CASSLPPQETQYF. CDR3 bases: TGTGCCAGCAGTTTGCCGCCCCAAGAGACCCAGTACTTC.

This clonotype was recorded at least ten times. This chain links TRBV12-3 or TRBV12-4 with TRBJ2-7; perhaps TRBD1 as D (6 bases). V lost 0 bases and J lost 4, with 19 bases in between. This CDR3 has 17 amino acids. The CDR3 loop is CASSLALGRGFGYEQYF. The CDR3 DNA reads TGTGCCAGCAGTTTAGCCCTGGGCAGGGGTTTTGGGTACGAGCAGTACTTC.

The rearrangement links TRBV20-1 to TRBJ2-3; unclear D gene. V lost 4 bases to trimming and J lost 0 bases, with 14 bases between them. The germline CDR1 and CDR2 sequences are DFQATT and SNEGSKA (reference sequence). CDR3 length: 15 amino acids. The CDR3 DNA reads TGCAGTGCTATAGGCCTATTCGGTAGCACAGATACGCAGTATTTT. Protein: CSAIGLFGSTDTQYF.

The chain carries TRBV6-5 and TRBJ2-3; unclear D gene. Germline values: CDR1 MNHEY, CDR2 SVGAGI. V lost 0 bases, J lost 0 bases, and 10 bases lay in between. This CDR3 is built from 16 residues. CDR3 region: CASSYSPPDSTDTQYF. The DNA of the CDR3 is TGTGCCAGCAGTTACTCACCCCCGGATAGCACAGATACGCAGTATTTT.

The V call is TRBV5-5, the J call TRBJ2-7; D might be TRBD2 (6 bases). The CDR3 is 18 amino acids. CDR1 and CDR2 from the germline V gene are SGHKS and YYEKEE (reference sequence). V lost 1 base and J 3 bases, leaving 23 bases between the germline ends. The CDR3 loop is CASSLSRSGASTNYEQYF. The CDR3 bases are TGTGCCAGCAGCTTGAGTCGTAGCGGAGCTTCCACCAACTACGAGCAGTACTTC.

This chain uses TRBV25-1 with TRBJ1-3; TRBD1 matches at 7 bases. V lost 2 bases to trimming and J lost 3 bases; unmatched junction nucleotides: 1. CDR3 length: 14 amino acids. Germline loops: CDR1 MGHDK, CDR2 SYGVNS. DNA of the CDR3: TGTGCCAGCAGTGAAGCAGGGGGTGGAAACACCATATATTTT. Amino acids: CASSEAGGGNTIYF.

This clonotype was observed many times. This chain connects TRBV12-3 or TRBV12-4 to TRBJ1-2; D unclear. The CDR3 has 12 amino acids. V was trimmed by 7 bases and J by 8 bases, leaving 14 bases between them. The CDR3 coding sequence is TGTGCCAGCAAAGAAGGCGCGAGGGGCTACACCTTC. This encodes CASKEGARGYTF.

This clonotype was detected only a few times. CDR3 nucleotide sequence: TGCAGTTCCTACGGACAGGGGGTCGAGCAGTACTTC. It translates to CSSYGQGVEQYF. The V and J genes are TRBV20-1 and TRBJ2-7; TRBD1 matches 10 bases. Looked up from germline, CDR1 is DFQATT and CDR2 is SNEGSKA (reference sequence). The CDR3 runs 12 residues. V shed 8 bases, J shed 6 bases, and the junction held 7 bases outside the gene matches.